Each of the 7 T cell receptor beta chains below was sequenced from the same sample in a study of T cells in localized non-small cell lung cancer. TCRdb's copy holds only in-frame clones and misses some; the assay was immunoSEQ multiplex PCR. The table has about 3,000 clones, approximately 25% seen once. Sequenced material: lung tumor tissue, taken before any cancer treatment. Receptors originate from a female donor older than 55 with stage III lung adenocarcinoma.

This clone has just a few counts. This chain connects TRBV6-7 to TRBJ1-3; D is unclear. TRBV6-7 is known as an ORF, though its function is uncertain. The CDR3 contains 11 residues. Trimming cost V 8 bases and J 7 bases, with 9 bases left between them. CDR3 sequence: CASGPANTIYF. The CDR3 nucleotides read TGTGCCAGCGGCCCGGCGAACACCATATATTTT.

The gene calls are TRBV29-1 and TRBJ2-7, with a tentative D call TRBD2 (6 bases). Per the germline V gene, CDR1 is SQVTM and CDR2 is ANQGSEA. The CDR3 consists of 12 residues. V lost 6 bases and J lost 5, with 14 bases in between. In DNA form, the CDR3 reads TGCAGCGTCGAGGAGGGCGGTGACGAGCAGTACTTC. It encodes CSVEEGGDEQYF.

A few counts support this clone. The chain has TRBV9 and TRBJ2-7, with D perhaps given as TRBD1 or TRBD2 (6 bases each). In germline, CDR1 is SGDLS, CDR2 YYNGEE. V was shortened by 5 bases and J by 2 bases, with 17 bases between the two germline ends. This CDR3 comprises 15 residues. The chain's CDR3 is CASSDGGGPPYEQYF. The CDR3 DNA follows: TGTGCCAGCAGTGACGGAGGGGGGCCCCCCTACGAGCAGTACTTC.

Sample share makes this clone large (0.1 to 1%). V is TRBV28 and J is TRBJ1-5; 9 bases agree with TRBD1. V lost 4 bases, J lost 2 bases, and 9 bases stayed unmatched. Germline CDR1 is MDHEN and CDR2 is SYDVKM. This CDR3 contains 17 residues. This CDR3 reads CASSSPGQGLGNQPQHF. The CDR3 nucleotides are TGTGCCAGCAGTTCACCGGGACAGGGTTTGGGCAATCAGCCCCAGCATTTT.

The J gene is TRBJ2-2, the V gene TRBV11-3, with D unclear. Germline V gives CDR1 SGHNT, CDR2 YENEEA. V was clipped by 1 base and J by 4 bases, with 10 bases between them. This CDR3 is 15 amino acids long. CDR3: CASSLGTPTTGELFF. The CDR3 DNA follows: TGTGCCAGCAGCTTAGGTACCCCGACCACCGGGGAGCTGTTTTTT.

The table lists this clone with a few counts. This chain uses TRBV28 with TRBJ2-1; 10 nucleotides agree with TRBD2. Germline V gives CDR1 MDHEN, CDR2 SYDVKM. Trimming took 7 bases from V and 1 from J; bases not matched to a gene: 10. This CDR3 contains 17 residues. CDR3 nucleotide sequence: TGTGCCAGCAAGCCTAGCGGGAGAAGGGGGTCCTACAATGAGCAGTTCTTC. It encodes CASKPSGRRGSYNEQFF.

This clone is medium-sized by share. The chain links TRBV9 to TRBJ2-2, with TRBD2 matching 10 bases. Trimming cost V 5 bases and J 6 bases; bases outside gene matches: 7. The CDR3 sequence is 15 residues long. Germline CDR1 reads SGDLS; CDR2 reads YYNGEE. DNA for the CDR3: TGTGCCAGCAGTGAGGGGACTAGCGACGCCGGGGAGCTGTTTTTT. Its protein product is CASSEGTSDAGELFF.